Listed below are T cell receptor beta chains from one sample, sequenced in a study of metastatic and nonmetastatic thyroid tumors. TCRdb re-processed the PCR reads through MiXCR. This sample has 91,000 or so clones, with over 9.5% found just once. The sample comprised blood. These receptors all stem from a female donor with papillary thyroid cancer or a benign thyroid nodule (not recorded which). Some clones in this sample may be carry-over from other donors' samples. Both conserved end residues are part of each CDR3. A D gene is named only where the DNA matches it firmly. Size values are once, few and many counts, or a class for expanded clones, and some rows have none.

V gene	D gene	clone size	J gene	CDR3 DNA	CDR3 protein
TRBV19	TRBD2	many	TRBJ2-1	TGTGCCAGTAGTATTGTCCTAGCGGGTCCCTACAATGAGCAGTTCTTC	CASSIVLAGPYNEQFF
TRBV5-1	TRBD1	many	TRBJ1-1	TGCGCCAGCAGCTTGGAGGCAGGGGGTTACACTGAAGCTTTCTTT	CASSLEAGGYTEAFF
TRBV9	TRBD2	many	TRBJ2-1	TGTGCCAGCAGCGTAGCTGGAGCAGCGGGAGGGTACAATGAGCAGTTCTTC	CASSVAGAAGGYNEQFF
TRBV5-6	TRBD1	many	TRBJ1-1	TGTGCCAGCAGCATAGGGACAGGGGACACTGAAGCTTTCTTT	CASSIGTGDTEAFF
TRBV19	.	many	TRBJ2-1	TGTGCCAGTAATGGGGGCGGCTACCCCTACAATGAGCAGTTCTTC	CASNGGGYPYNEQFF
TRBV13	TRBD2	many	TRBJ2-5	TGTGCCAGCAGCTCGACTAGCGGGGTGGCGGCGACCCAGTACTTC	CASSSTSGVAATQYF
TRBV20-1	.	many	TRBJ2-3	TGCAGTGCTAGAGATTTTTTCGAGAGCACAGATACGCAGTATTTT	CSARDFFESTDTQYF
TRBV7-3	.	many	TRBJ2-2	TGTGCCAGCAGCTTAATTTTTGGCGGGGAGCTGTTTTTT	CASSLIFGGELFF
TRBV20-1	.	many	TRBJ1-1	TGCAGTGCTAGAGATCGGCAGTCTAACACTGAAGCTTTCTTT	CSARDRQSNTEAFF
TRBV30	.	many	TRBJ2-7	TGTGCCTGGAGTGTACTCCCTCCCTACGAGCAGTACTTC	CAWSVLPPYEQYF
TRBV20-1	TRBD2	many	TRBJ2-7	TGCAGTGCTATCCCTACAACTAGCGGGAGCTACGAGCAGTACTTC	CSAIPTTSGSYEQYF
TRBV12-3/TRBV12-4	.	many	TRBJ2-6	TGTGCCAGCAGTTTTAGGCTACCCGGTGGGGCCAACGTCCTGACTTTC	CASSFRLPGGANVLTF
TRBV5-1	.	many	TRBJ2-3	TGCGCCAGCAGCTCCAACGTGGATACGCAGTATTTT	CASSSNVDTQYF
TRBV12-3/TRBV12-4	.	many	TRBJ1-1	TGTGCCAGCAGTTTACAGGGAGGGGGCACTGAAGCTTTCTTT	CASSLQGGGTEAFF
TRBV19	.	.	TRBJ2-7	TGTGCCAGTAAACTACCGGTAGGCTCCGAGCAGTACTTC	CASKLPVGSEQYF
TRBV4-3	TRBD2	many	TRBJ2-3	TGCGCCAGCAGCCAAGCCCTAGCGGCGAGCACGGATACGCAGTATTTT	CASSQALAASTDTQYF
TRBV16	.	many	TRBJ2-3	TGTGCCAGCAGCCATTTTGGCGTGGACACAAAACGCACAGATACGCAGTATTTT	CASSHFGVDTKRTDTQYF
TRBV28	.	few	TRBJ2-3	TGTGCCAGCAGTTTACCCGGAGTGGGGGTATGGGATACGCAGTATTTT	CASSLPGVGVWDTQYF
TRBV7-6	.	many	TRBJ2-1	TGTGCCAGCAGCTTACGAGAGACCTACAATGAGCAGTTCTTC	CASSLRETYNEQFF
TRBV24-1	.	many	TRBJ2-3	TGTGCCACAGTCGGACCCACAGATACGCAGTATTTT	CATVGPTDTQYF
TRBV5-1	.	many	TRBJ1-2	TGCGCCAGCAGCCCTACTACAGAGAACTATGGCTACACCTTC	CASSPTTENYGYTF
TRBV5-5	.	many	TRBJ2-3	TGTGCCAGCAGCTTGGGGGCAGGGATAGATACGCAGTATTTT	CASSLGAGIDTQYF
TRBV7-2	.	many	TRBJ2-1	TGTGCCAGCAGCTTATCGGTACGCAATGAGCAGTTCTTC	CASSLSVRNEQFF
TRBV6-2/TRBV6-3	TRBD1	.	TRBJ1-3	TGTGCCAGCGGAGACAGGGGCTCTGTAAACACCACATATTTT	CASGDRGSVNTTYF
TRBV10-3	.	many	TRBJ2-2	TGTGCCATGAAAGCAGGGGACACCGGGGAGCTGTTTTTT	CAMKAGDTGELFF
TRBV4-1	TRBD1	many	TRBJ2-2	TGCGCCAGCAGCCAAGATGGAGGACAGGGGGCGCAAACCGGGGAGCTGTTTTTT	CASSQDGGQGAQTGELFF
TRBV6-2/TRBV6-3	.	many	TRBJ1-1	TGTGCCAGCAGTTCCGGACAGATAAACACTGAAGCTTTCTTT	CASSSGQINTEAFF
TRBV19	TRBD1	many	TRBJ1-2	TGTGCCAGTAGGCTGACAGGGGATGCACTAGATGGCTACACCTTC	CASRLTGDALDGYTF
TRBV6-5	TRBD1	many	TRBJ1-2	TGTGCCAGCAGTTACTCATTACAGATTACAGGGGGCGACTATGGCTACACCTTC	CASSYSLQITGGDYGYTF
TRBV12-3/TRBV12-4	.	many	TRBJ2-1	TGTGCCAGCACCAGGGGTTACAATGAGCAGTTCTTC	CASTRGYNEQFF
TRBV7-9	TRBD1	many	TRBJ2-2	TGTGCCAGCAGCTTAAAACAGGGGGACACCGGGGAGCTGTTTTTT	CASSLKQGDTGELFF
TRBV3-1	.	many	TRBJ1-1	TGTGCCAGCAGCCAACTAGAGAACACTGAAGCTTTCTTT	CASSQLENTEAFF
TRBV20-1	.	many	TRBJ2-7	TGCAGTGCTGAGGTCGACAGTGGGTACGAGCAGTACTTC	CSAEVDSGYEQYF
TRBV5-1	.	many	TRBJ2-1	TGCGCCAGCAGCTCTTCCTCAGTGACTCGCTCCTACAATGAGCAGTTCTTC	CASSSSSVTRSYNEQFF
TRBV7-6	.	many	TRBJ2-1	TGTGCCAGCAGCTTAGGAGGTAGCGGCTCCTACAATGAGCAGTTCTTC	CASSLGGSGSYNEQFF
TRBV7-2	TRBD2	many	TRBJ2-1	TGTGCCAGCAGCATAGCGGGAGGCTCCTACAATGAGCAGTTCTTC	CASSIAGGSYNEQFF
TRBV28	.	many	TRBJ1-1	TGTGCCAGCAGCCCCGGGGGGGGGTTATCGAACACTGAAGCTTTCTTT	CASSPGGGLSNTEAFF
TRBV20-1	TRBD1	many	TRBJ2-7	TGCAGTGCTGACAGGGATATCTTGGGCGAGCAGTACTTC	CSADRDILGEQYF
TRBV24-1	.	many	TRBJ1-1	TGTGCCACCAGTGTTGGGGGGGCAGGCACTGAAGCTTTCTTT	CATSVGGAGTEAFF
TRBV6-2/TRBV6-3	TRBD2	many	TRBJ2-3	TGTGCCAGCAGAAAAATGACTAGCGGGGCCGCAGATACGCAGTATTTT	CASRKMTSGAADTQYF
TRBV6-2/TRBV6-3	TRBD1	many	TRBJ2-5	TGTGCCAGCAGTTACGAGGACAGGGGTGCGTGGACCCAGTACTTC	CASSYEDRGAWTQYF
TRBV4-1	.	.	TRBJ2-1	TGCGCCAGCAGCCAAGCGGGCGGATCGAAAAATGAGCAGTTCTTC	CASSQAGGSKNEQFF
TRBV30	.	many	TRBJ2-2	TGTGCCTGGAGTGTACTGGGGGTCACCGGGGAGCTGTTTTTT	CAWSVLGVTGELFF
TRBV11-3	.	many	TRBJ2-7	TGTGCCAGCAGCTATGGCGACGAGCAGTACTTC	CASSYGDEQYF
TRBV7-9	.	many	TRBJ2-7	TGTGCCAGCAGCTTAGTAATGATAGGCACACTAAAAAAATACGAGCAGTACTTC	CASSLVMIGTLKKYEQYF
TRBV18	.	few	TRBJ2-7	TGTGCCAGCTCACCGTGGAGGGGCTATACCTACGAGCAGTACTTC	CASSPWRGYTYEQYF
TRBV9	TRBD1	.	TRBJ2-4	TGTGCCGGCAGCCGCCTGACAGGGGGAGCCAAAAACATTCAGTACTTC	CAGSRLTGGAKNIQYF
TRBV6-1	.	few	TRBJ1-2	TGTGCCAGCAACCCCTCGGCACGGTATGGCTACACCTTC	CASNPSARYGYTF
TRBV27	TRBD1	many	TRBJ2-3	TGTGCCAGCGGGACAGGCTATGATACGCAGTATTTT	CASGTGYDTQYF
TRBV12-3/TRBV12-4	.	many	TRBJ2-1	TGTGCCAGCAGTCTCGGGGGAGGGGGAAACAATGAGCAGTTCTTC	CASSLGGGGNNEQFF
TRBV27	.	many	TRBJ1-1	TGTGCCAGCAAACTAGGGGGGGGGAACACTGAAGCTTTCTTT	CASKLGGGNTEAFF
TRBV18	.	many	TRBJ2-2	TGTGCCAGCTCACCATTAGAATGGTATAGCACCGGGGAGCTGTTTTTT	CASSPLEWYSTGELFF
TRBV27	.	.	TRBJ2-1	TGTGCCAGCAGTTTAGTGGGAGGCCCCTACAATGAGCAGTTCTTC	CASSLVGGPYNEQFF
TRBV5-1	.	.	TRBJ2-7	TGCGCCAGCAGCTTGTACGTTGTGGTCGAGCAGTACTTC	CASSLYVVVEQYF
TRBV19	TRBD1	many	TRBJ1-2	TGTGCCACCCCCACGGACAGGGTCATTCGCTATGGCTACACCTTC	CATPTDRVIRYGYTF